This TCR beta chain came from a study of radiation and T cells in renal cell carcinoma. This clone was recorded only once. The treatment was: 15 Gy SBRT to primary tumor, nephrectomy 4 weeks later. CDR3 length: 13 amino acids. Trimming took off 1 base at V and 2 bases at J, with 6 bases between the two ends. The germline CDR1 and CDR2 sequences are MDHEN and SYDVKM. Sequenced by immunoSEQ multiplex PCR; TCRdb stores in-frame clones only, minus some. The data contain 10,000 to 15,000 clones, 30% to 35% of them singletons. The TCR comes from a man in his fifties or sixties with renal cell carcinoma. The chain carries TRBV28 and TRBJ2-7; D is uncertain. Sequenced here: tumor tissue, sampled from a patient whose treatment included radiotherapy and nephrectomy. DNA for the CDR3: TGTGCCAGCAGTTTATTACCGACCTACGAGCAGTACTTC. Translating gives CASSLLPTYEQYF.